The T cell receptor beta chain under discussion was sequenced for a study of metastatic and nonmetastatic thyroid tumors. Study information: Repertoires of blood and of tissue (tumor or nodule) from malignant and benign thyroid patients were compared.

TCRdb re-called clones from the PCR reads using MiXCR. Among 13,000 or so clones listed, roughly a quarter were seen once. V trimming: 5 bases; J trimming: 4 bases; junction bases outside the gene matches: 4. CDR1 and CDR2 from the germline V gene are MDHEN and SYDVKM. This CDR3 contains 13 residues. The entire patient cohort was treatment-naive prior to thyroid surgery. This clone has only a few counts. The specimen was blood. The TCR originated in a male donor with papillary thyroid cancer or a benign thyroid nodule (not recorded which). Some clones in this sample may be carry-over from other donors' samples. The chain uses TRBV28 and TRBJ2-5; 7 nucleotides match TRBD1. CDR3 in amino acids: CASSNYRGETQYF. CDR3 nucleotide sequence: TGTGCCAGCAGTAACTACAGGGGAGAGACCCAGTACTTC.